This passage covers 4 T cell receptor beta chains from one sample sequenced in a study of blood T cell repertoires in COVID-19 (TCRdb year 2020). The receptor library was made with the immunoSEQ multiplex PCR assay. As stored in TCRdb, this immuneACCESS dataset retains in-frame rearrangements with V and J assigned. A fraction of the clones does not appear; measured against another copy, unresolved V genes explain less than half of the discrepancy, and the remainder lacks a known reason. This sample comprises about 330,000 clones, nearly 90% of them detected only once. The top ten clonotypes cover approximately 5.2% of the sample. The sample was PBMCs or T cells enriched from blood (not recorded which). These receptors all stem from a woman aged 25-40 years who had recovered from COVID-19.

In regard to this clone: This sample includes further DNA sequences coding for the same CDR3. This rearrangement joins TRBV30 to TRBJ2-7; D is undetermined. V gave up 2 bases and J gave up 1 base, with 6 bases separating them. The CDR3 covers 12 residues. From germline, CDR1 is GTSNPN and CDR2 SVGIG (reference sequence). The CDR3: CAWSPGSYEQYF. The CDR3 DNA is TGTGCCTGGAGTCCCGGTTCCTACGAGCAGTACTTC.

V is TRBV2 and J is TRBJ2-5, with 11 bases fitting TRBD2. The CDR3 totals 16 residues. Unmatched junction bases numbered 9, after V lost 6 bases and J lost 3 bases. CDR1 and CDR2 from the germline V gene are SNHLY and FYNNEI. The CDR3 DNA follows: TGTGCCAGCAGCTTGGGGCTAGCGGGGGGTAAAGAGACCCAGTACTTC. Translation: CASSLGLAGGKETQYF.

The V call is TRBV27, the J call TRBJ2-2, with 10 bases that match TRBD2. The CDR3 is made up of 17 amino acids. After removal of 4 bases from V and 7 bases from J, the junction contained 12 bases not matched to a gene. Germline assignment: CDR1 MNHEY and CDR2 SMNVEV (reference sequence). CDR3 residues: CASSSRIAGGWHGELFF. The CDR3 DNA reads as TGTGCCAGCAGTTCCCGCATAGCGGGGGGCTGGCACGGGGAGCTGTTTTTT.

This chain uses TRBV15 with TRBJ2-1, with D maybe TRBD2 (5 bases). Germline V gene data show CDR1 as LNHNV and CDR2 as YYDKDF (reference sequence). The length of the CDR3 is 13 residues. The ends were cut back, 6 bases at V and 1 base at J, with 7 bases in the middle. The CDR3 loop reads CATSGESYNEQFF. CDR3 DNA: TGTGCCACCAGTGGGGAGTCCTACAATGAGCAGTTCTTC. The whole variable domain, remainder taken from reference TRBV15 and TRBJ2-1, is DAMVIQNPRYQVTQFGKPVTLSCSQTLNHNVMYWYQQKSSQAPKLLFHYYDKDFNNEADTPDNFQSRRPNTSFCFLDIRSPGLGDTAMYLCATSGESYNEQFFGPGTRLTVL.